This T cell receptor (beta chain) was recovered during a study of tumor-infiltrating lymphocytes in localized non-small cell lung cancer. Study conclusions and caveats: TCRbeta sequencing showed higher T cell infiltration in tumors than uninvolved lung. T-cell fraction did not differ between immunotypes IM1 and IM2. Different pieces of the same tissue went to different assays, confounding technical variation with intratumor heterogeneity.

A single count supports this clone. Antigen specificity is unknown. Method: immunoSEQ multiplex PCR; TCRdb's copy keeps in-frame clones and lacks some. The sample has 9,500 or so clones, approximately 76% seen once. The clonotype originates from a human donor with non-small cell lung cancer. Material: uninvolved lung tissue not adjacent to the tumor.

In DNA form, the CDR3 reads TGTGCCAGCAGTTACGACGGAAACTACGAGCAGTACTTC. Encoded protein: CASSYDGNYEQYF. V gene TRBV6-6 combines with J gene TRBJ2-7; D remains ambiguous. CDR3 size: 13 residues. Germline V lookup: CDR1 MNHNY, CDR2 SVGAGI (reference sequence). V lost 2 bases, J lost 3 bases, and 8 bases lay in between.